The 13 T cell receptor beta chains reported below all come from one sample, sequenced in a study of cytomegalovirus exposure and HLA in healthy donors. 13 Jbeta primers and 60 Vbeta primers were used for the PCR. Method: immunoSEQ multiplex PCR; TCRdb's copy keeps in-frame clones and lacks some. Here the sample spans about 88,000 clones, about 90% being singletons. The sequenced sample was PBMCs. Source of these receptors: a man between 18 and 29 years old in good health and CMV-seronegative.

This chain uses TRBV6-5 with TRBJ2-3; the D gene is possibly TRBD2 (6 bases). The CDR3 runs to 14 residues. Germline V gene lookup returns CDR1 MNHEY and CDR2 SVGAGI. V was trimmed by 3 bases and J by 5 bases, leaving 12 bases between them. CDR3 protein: CASSYVGRGDTQYF. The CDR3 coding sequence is TGTGCCAGCAGTTATGTCGGGAGAGGAGATACGCAGTATTTT.

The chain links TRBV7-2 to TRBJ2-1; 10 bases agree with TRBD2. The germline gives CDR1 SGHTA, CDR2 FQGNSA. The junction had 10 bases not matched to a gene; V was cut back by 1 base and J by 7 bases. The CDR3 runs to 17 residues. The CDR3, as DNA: TGTGCCAGCAGCTTAGACCAGGGACTAGCGAATAGAAATGAGCAGTTCTTC. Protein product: CASSLDQGLANRNEQFF.

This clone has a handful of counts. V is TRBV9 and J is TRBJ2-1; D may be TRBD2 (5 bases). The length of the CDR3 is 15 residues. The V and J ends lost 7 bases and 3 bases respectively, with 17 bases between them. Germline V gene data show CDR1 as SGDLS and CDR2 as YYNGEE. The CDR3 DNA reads TGTGCCAGCGGCTACACGGGGAGCCACTACAATGAGCAGTTCTTC. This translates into CASGYTGSHYNEQFF.

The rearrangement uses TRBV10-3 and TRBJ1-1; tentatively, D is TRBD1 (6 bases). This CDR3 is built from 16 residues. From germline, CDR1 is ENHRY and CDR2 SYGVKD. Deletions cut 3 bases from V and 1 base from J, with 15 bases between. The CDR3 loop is CAISEVGGGGNTEAFF. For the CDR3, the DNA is TGTGCCATCAGTGAAGTTGGGGGCGGAGGGAACACTGAAGCTTTCTTT.

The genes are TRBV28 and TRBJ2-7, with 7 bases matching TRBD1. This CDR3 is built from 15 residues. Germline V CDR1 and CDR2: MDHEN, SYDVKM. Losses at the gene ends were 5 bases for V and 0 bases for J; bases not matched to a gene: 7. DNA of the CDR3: TGTGCCAGCAGTAAACCGGGACAGCTCTCCTACGAGCAGTACTTC. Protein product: CASSKPGQLSYEQYF.

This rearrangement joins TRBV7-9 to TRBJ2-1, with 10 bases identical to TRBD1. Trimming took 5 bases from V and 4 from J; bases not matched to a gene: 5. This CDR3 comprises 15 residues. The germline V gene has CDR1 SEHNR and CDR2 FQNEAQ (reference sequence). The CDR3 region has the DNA TGTGCCAGCAGCACTCCGGGACAGGGGTACAATGAGCAGTTCTTC. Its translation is CASSTPGQGYNEQFF.

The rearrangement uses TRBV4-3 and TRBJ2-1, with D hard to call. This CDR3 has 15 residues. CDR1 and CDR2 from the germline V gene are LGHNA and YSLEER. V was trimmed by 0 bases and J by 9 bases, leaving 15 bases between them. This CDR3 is CASSQDARGRFEQFF. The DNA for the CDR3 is TGCGCCAGCAGCCAAGATGCCCGCGGAAGGTTTGAGCAGTTCTTC.

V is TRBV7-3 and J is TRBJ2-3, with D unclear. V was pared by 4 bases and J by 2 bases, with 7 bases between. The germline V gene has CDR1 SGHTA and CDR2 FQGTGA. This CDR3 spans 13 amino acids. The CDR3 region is CASSSSHTDTQYF. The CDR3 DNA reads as TGTGCCAGCAGCTCAAGCCACACAGATACGCAGTATTTT.

In DNA form, the CDR3 reads TGTGCCAGTAGTATACGCAGGGCGGATAGCATTCAGTACTTC. This translates into CASSIRRADSIQYF. V and J are TRBV19 and TRBJ2-4; tentatively, D is TRBD1 (5 bases). V lost 2 bases and J 9 bases, leaving 14 bases between the germline ends. The CDR3 is 14 residues long. Germline V CDR1 and CDR2: LNHDA, SQIVND (reference sequence).

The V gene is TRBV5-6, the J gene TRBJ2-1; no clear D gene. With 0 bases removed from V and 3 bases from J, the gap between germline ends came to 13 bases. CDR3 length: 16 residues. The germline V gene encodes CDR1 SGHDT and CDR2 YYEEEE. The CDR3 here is CASSLVLVNFYNEQFF. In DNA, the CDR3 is TGTGCCAGCAGCTTGGTTTTAGTAAATTTCTACAATGAGCAGTTCTTC.

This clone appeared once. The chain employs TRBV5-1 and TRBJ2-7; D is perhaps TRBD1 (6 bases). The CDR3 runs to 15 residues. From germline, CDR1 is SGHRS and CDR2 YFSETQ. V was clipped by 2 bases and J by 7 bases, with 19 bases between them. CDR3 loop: CASSFVGAQGGEQYF. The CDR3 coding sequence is TGCGCCAGCAGCTTTGTGGGGGCCCAGGGCGGTGAGCAGTACTTC.

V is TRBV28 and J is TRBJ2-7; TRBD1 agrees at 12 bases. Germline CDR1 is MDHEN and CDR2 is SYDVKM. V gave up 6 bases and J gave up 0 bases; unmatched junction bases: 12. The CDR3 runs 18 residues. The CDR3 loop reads CASRGDRGLSLLSYEQYF. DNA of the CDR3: TGTGCCAGCAGGGGGGACAGGGGGCTGTCGCTCCTCTCCTACGAGCAGTACTTC.

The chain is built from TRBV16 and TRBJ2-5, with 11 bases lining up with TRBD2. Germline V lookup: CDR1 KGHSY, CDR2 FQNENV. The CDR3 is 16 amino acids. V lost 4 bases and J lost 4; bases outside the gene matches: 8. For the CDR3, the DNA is TGTGCCAGCAGCCGAACTAGCGGGAGTACGAGAGAGACCCAGTACTTC. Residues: CASSRTSGSTRETQYF.